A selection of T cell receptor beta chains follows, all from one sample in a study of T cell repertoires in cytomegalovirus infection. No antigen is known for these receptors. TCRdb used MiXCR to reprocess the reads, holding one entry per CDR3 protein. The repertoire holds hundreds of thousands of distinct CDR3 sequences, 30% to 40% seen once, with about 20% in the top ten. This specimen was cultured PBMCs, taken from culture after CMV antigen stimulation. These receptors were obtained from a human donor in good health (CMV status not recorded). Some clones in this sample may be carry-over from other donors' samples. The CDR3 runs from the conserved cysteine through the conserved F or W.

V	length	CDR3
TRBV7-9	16	CASTLEWRGQPYGYTF
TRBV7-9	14	CASSLSQGNEKLFF
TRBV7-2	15	CASSFRGGPSYEQYF
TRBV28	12	CASSPLGIVAFF
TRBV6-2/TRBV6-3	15	CASSSVGRRTDTQYF
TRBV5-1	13	CASSLESGGAEFF
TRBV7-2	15	CASSPRGTGNSPLHF
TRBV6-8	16	CASRPGQGRVTDTQYF
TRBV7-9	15	CASSRASPSTDTQYF
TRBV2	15	CASTQAGGSSETQYF
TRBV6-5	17	CASSYTLGAGVGDTQYF
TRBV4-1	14	CASSQAKTVTEAFF